This TCR beta chain was profiled in a study of cytomegalovirus exposure and HLA in healthy donors (dated 2017 in TCRdb). Describing the broader study: In an earlier analysis of under 750 of the donors, about 260 Gb of sequence data and 90 million to 130 million unique TCR beta sequences from 150 million to 200 million T cells were reported. An earlier analysis of approximately 500 of the donors applied high-throughput TCR beta sequencing to assess whether each TCR beta V gene segment acted as functional or pseudogenic. To predict cytomegalovirus infection status, the study combined high-throughput TCR immunosequencing, statistical association of individual TCRs with disease status, and machine learning. HLA typing covered class I and class II loci at four-digit resolution. The study was designed to test whether signatures of past pathogen exposure could be identified by cataloging public T cell receptors. Of the roughly 400 genotyped donors, 65% to 90% fell in the genetic ancestry cluster associated with self-reported Caucasian donors. A later genetic analysis took genome-wide SNP genotypes for about 55% of the roughly 700 donors and used that subset as a discovery cohort. Alongside the repertoire data, information on donor age, sex, ethnicity and CMV serostatus was compiled. The number of donors typed differed by locus, with roughly 629-640 for A, B, C, DRB1 and DQB1, around 500 for DQA1, approximately 580 for DPA1, and around 460 for DPB1. Rather than using new phenotypic data, the later analysis identified candidate immune exposures from TCR beta sequences and from how often those sequences occurred across donors. Besides the first cohort of around 670 subjects, a separate validation cohort made up of 95 to 150 different subjects was used. Among 300 to 450 genotyped donors of the cohort, an average of approximately 240,000 unique TCR beta nucleotide sequences were sequenced per donor, roughly 20% of them non-productive. The T cell repertoires of some 700 subjects were profiled by immunosequencing and related to cytomegalovirus serostatus. Five DR-DQ haplotypes were handled as single units for association and clustering because linkage in the cohort was strong. About 300 gigabases of sequencing data and approximately 85 million unique TCR sequences were included in an early release covering roughly 600 HLA-typed donors. Every repertoire in the discovery cohort had been generated on one and the same sequencing platform. In a later analysis, previously published TCR beta repertoires from 500 to 750 donors were re-analyzed and high-resolution HLA genotyping was added so that TCR occurrence patterns could be studied. Paper-wide results and their limitations: Assigning TCR associations to individual alleles was difficult when HLA alleles, especially DR and DQ, strongly co-occurred. Compared with the roughly 700-donor mean, donors in an Asian-associated ancestry cluster had fewer N-insertions in productive TCRs, according to a later genetic analysis. In a later analysis, HLA-associated TCR beta chains showed more clonal expansion and lower generation probabilities than non-associated chains that were equally common. A total of 164 TCR beta chains were listed by the study as associated with cytomegalovirus. V-gene and J-gene trimming of TCR beta chains was associated with a missense DCLRE1C variant in a later genetic analysis, and the association was replicated in an independent cohort. Because HLA typing was unavailable for some donors at each locus, only the typed subset was used in association tests. Presence/absence analyses assumed roughly uniform sequencing depth across donors, an assumption that may not hold. According to a later analysis, parvovirus B19, influenza, CMV and Epstein-Barr virus appeared linked to several top co-occurrence clusters. The classifier was reported to diagnose cytomegalovirus status with high specificity and sensitivity in both the original cohort and the validation cohort. Correlated functional status among segregating V segments might reflect linkage disequilibrium, but an unknown experimental factor could not be ruled out. The cohort was sequenced for TCR beta chains only, and without alpha or paired-chain data the features that could be detected were limited. For the cohort, immune exposure information was limited to CMV serostatus. In vitro tests confirmed that a few of the cytomegalovirus-associated TCR beta chains recognize cytomegalovirus antigens. Broadly in line with IMGT annotations, most TCR beta V segments showed up in productive rearrangements about 90% or about 30% of the time in an earlier analysis of roughly 590 of the donors. In a later analysis, over 15,000 TCR beta sequences were associated with specific HLA alleles at a false discovery rate of 0.05. While some public TCRs were present in many individuals, most TCR sequences turned up only very rarely across donors. Because counts were too low, seventeen rarely observed V segments, including chromosome 9 orphons, were left out of the earlier analysis of about 620 of the donors. The authors suggested that the approach could potentially be generalized to other disease states and immunological phenotypes. In a later analysis, TCR association rates were found to vary across HLA loci, with the most associated TCRs seen for DRB1 alleles and the fewest for HLA-C alleles. According to a later analysis, most CMV-associated TCR beta chains appeared to be HLA-restricted, and the HLA associations seemed to be driven largely by CMV exposure. A further reported finding was that TCR beta sequences accurately predicted the HLA-A and HLA-B alleles for most subjects in the first cohort. A group of highly shared sequence variants was considered likely to be a technical artifact of the sequencing pipeline. Some IMGT-functional V segments, including TRBV6-2 and TRBV6-3, could not be distinguished by the 87-base-pair reads and were therefore excluded.

In total, 600 or so healthy bone marrow donors made up the cohort. All cohort members were sampled while nominally healthy, although unrecorded immune exposures were likely present. The donor was CMV seropositive and belonged to the group of 250 to 300 seropositive cohort members. Every donor gave a peripheral blood sample, and the peripheral blood mononuclear cells from that sample were used for TCR beta sequencing. The Qiagen DNeasy Blood Extraction Kit was used to extract genomic DNA from the blood cell samples. Looking up the germline V gene yields CDR1 SGHRS and CDR2 YFSETQ. Including the terminal cysteine and phenylalanine, the CDR3 comprises 15 residues. The sequence is cut down to CDR3 DNA, 45 bases in frame from base 1. Relative to germline, V is 0 bases shorter and J is 1 base shorter, with 11 bases between their ends. The library relied on the immunoSEQ multiplex PCR assay. The multiplex PCR relied on a mix of 60 forward primers for TCR Vbeta segments and 13 reverse primers for TCR Jbeta segments. Amplification of the CDR3 region of rearranged TCR beta genes was performed with a multiplex PCR assay on genomic DNA. The amplified TCR beta libraries were sequenced on the Illumina HiSeq System as 87-base-pair reads. The original pipeline was this. In a later analysis, about 80 million unique TCR beta chains were counted across the 500 to 850 repertoires, and roughly 11 million of these chains were shared by at least two donors. To remove PCR and sequencing errors, raw reads were error-corrected and collapsed into unique sequences using a nearest-neighbor algorithm that merged closely related sequences. CDR3 sequences were aligned to IMGT reference sequences to assign V, D and J gene segments. For a sequence to be retained, a match of at least six nucleotides was required to both a V gene segment and a J gene segment. A rearrangement was called productive if the CDR3 had no stop codons and remained in frame with V and J, and every other rearrangement was called non-productive. CDR3 was defined according to IMGT convention as the region running from the second conserved V-encoded cysteine to the conserved J-encoded phenylalanine. Sequences without an unambiguous match to a single V gene segment were excluded from the earlier analysis of 500 to 700 of the donors. In an earlier analysis of approximately 590 of the donors, V segments were called functional above 56.7% productive rearrangements and were called segregating when the between-donor standard deviation exceeded 5%. To diagnose cytomegalovirus status from the catalog of TCR beta chain sequences, a statistical classification framework was built. In a later analysis, TCR nucleotide sequences were compared against IMGT/GENE-DB human TR gene sequences so that V and J genes could be assigned. Using the TCRdist pipeline, a later analysis assigned CDR3 sequences along with most-parsimonious VDJ recombination scenarios. In a later analysis, each TCR beta chain was defined by its CDR3 amino acid sequence together with its V-gene family, and reads lacking a unique V-gene family were excluded. To address suspected cross-contamination and a sequencing artifact, a later analysis removed under 600 highly shared, low-generation-probability nucleotide sequences. In a later analysis, a clonal expansion index for each public chain was calculated from normalized within-repertoire ranks of inferred template counts. A later analysis computed generation probabilities with a VDJ recombination model fitted to out-of-frame rearrangements, and checked the results against IGoR. In a later analysis, TCR-TCR, TCR-HLA and TCR-CMV co-occurrence was scored with hypergeometric tests, and a repertoire-size bias correction was applied to TCR pairs. In a later analysis, false discovery rates were estimated by permuting HLA or CMV assignments 20 times. A later analysis grouped co-occurring TCRs with DBSCAN, adding TCRdist sequence similarity when clustering within HLA-allele-positive subsets. Repertoires with fewer than 30,000 or more than 120,000 public chains, plus five repertoires with anomalous nucleotide sharing, were excluded from co-occurrence clustering. TCRdb retrieved this table from immuneACCESS and kept in-frame rearrangements only. Not all clones are present; in checked studies, unresolved V genes account for under half, and no reason is known for the remainder. That table is the source of V, J and clone size, and D and trimming were worked out from the DNA. The sample has about 140,000 clones on record, about 80% of them singletons. In total, the top ten clones hold 2% to 2.5% of the sample.

On this clone itself: Its target antigen remains unknown. No base quality information exists; no much larger clone differs at one position.

The TCR comes from a woman between 18 and 30 years old in good health and CMV-seropositive. The sample comprised PBMCs. The chain was built from TRBV5-1 and TRBJ2-7, and possibly TRBD2, on 5 matching bases. In nucleotide form, the sequence is TGCGCCAGCAGCTTGGGGGTGGGGAGATCCTACGAGCAGTACTTC. It translates as CASSLGVGRSYEQYF.